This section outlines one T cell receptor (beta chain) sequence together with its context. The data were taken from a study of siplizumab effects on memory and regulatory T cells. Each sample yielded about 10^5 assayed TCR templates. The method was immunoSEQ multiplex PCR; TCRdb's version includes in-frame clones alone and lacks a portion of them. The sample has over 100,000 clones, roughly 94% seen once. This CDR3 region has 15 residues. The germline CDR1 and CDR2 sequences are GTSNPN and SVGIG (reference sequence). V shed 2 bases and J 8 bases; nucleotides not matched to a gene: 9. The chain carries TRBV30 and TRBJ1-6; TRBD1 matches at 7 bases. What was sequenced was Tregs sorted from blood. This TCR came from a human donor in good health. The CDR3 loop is CAWSFTGTVDSPLHF. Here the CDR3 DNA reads TGTGCCTGGAGTTTCACCGGGACAGTCGATTCACCCCTCCACTTT.